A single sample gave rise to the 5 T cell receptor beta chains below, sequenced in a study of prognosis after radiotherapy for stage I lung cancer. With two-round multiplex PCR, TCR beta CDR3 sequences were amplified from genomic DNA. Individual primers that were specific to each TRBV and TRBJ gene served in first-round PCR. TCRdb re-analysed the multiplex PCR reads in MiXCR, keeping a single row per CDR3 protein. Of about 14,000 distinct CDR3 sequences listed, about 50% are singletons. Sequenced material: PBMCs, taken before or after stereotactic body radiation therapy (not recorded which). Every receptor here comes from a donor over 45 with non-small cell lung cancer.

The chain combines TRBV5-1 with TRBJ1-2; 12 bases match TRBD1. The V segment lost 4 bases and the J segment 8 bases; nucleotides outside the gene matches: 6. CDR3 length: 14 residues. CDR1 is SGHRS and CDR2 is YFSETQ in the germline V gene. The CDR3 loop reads CASSEGQGALGYTF. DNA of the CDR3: TGCGCCAGCAGCGAGGGACAGGGGGCGCTGGGCTACACCTTC.

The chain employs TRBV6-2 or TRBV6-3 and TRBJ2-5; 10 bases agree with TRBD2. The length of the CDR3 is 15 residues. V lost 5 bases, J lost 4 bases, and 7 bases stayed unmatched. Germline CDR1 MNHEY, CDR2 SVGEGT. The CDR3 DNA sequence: TGTGCCAGCAGTGAGATACTAGCGGGAACAGAGACCCAGTACTTC. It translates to CASSEILAGTETQYF.

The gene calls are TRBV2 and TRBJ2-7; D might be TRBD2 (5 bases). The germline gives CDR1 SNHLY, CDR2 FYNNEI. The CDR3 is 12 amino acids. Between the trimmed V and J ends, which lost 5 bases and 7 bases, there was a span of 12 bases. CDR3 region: CASSRGMGEQYF. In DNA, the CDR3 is TGTGCCAGCAGTCGAGGGATGGGGGAGCAGTACTTC.

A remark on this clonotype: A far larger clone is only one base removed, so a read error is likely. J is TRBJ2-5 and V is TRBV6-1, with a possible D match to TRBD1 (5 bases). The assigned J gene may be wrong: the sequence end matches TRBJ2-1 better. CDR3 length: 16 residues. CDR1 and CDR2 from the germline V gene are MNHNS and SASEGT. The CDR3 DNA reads TGTGCCAGCAGTCAACTGAACCACTTAACAGGTGGCGAGCAGTTCTTC. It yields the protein CASSQLNHLTGGEQFF.

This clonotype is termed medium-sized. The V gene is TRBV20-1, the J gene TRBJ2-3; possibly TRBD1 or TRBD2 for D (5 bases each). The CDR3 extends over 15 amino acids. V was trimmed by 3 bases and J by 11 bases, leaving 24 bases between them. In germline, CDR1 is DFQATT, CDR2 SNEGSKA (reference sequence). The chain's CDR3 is CSASLRGGNAPWQYF. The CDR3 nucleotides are TGCAGTGCTAGCCTCCGGGGCGGAAACGCCCCTTGGCAGTATTTT.